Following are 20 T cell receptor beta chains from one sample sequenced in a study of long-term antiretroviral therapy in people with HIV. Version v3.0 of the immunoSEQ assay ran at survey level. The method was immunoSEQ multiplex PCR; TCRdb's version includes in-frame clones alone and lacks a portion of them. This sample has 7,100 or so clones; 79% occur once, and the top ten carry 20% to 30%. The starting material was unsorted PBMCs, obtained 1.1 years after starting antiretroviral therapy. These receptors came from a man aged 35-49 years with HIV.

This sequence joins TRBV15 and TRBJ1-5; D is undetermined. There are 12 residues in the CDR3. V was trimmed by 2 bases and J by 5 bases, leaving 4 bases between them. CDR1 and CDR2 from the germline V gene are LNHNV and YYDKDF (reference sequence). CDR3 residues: CATSRPYQPQHF. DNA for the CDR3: TGTGCCACCAGCAGACCGTATCAGCCCCAGCATTTT.

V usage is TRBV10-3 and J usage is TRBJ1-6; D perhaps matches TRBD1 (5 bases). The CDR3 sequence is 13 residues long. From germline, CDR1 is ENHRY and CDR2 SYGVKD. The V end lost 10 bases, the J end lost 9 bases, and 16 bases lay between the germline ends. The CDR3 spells CATLQDFSSPLHF. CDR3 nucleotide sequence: TGTGCCACCCTACAGGATTTTAGTTCACCCCTCCACTTT.

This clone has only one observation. CDR3 protein: CASSFSNEQFF. As DNA, the CDR3 is TGTGCCAGCAGCTTCAGTAATGAGCAGTTCTTC. The gene calls are TRBV5-6 and TRBJ2-1; D not resolved. V was shortened by 2 bases and J by 7 bases, with 4 bases between the two germline ends. The CDR3 covers 11 residues. The germline gives CDR1 SGHDT, CDR2 YYEEEE.

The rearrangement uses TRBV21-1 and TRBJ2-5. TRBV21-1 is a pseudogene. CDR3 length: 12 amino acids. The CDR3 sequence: CASSKETETQYF. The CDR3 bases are TGTGCCAGCAGCAAAGAGACGGAGACCCAGTACTTC.

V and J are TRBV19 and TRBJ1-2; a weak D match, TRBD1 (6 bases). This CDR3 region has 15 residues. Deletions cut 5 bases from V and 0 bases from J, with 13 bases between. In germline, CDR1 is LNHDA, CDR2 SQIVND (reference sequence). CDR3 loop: CASSSRGRANYGYTF. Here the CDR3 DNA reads TGTGCCAGTAGTTCACGGGGGCGCGCTAACTATGGCTACACCTTC. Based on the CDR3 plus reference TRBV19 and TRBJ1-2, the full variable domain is DGGITQSPKYLFRKEGQNVTLSCEQNLNHDAMYWYRQDPGQGLRLIYYSQIVNDFQKGDIAEGYSVSREKKESFPLTVTSAQKNPTAFYLCASSSRGRANYGYTFGSGTRLTVV.

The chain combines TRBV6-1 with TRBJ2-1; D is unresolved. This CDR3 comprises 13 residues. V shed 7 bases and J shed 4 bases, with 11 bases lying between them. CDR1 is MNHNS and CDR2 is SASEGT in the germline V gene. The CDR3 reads CASKKHCYNEQFF. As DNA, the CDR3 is TGTGCCAGCAAGAAACACTGTTACAATGAGCAGTTCTTC.

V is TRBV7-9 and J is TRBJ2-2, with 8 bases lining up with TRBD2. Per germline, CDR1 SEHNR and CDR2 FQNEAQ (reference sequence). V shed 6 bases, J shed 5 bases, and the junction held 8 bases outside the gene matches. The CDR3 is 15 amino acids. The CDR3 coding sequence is TGTGCCAGCAGTCCTAGACGGGAGGGAACCGGGGAGCTGTTTTTT. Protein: CASSPRREGTGELFF.

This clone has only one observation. CDR3 sequence: CASSSPPADTDTQYF. The CDR3 DNA sequence: TGTGCCAGCAGCTCGCCCCCAGCCGACACAGATACGCAGTATTTT. The chain joins TRBV13 to TRBJ2-3, with D hard to call. Trimming shortened V by 4 bases and J by 2 bases, and 13 bases separated the two germline ends. CDR3 size: 15 residues. The germline V gene has CDR1 PRHDT and CDR2 FYEKMQ (reference sequence). The complete variable domain, with remaining parts taken from reference TRBV13 and TRBJ2-3, reads AAGVIQSPRHLIKEKRETATLKCYPIPRHDTVYWYQQGPGQDPQFLISFYEKMQSDKGSIPDRFSAQQFSDYHSELNMSSLELGDSALYFCASSSPPADTDTQYFGPGTRLTVL.

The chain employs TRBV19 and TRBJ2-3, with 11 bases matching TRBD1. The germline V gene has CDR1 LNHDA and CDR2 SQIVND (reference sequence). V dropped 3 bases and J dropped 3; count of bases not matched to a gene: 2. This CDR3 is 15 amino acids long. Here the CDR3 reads CASSMDRGPTDTQYF. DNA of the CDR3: TGTGCCAGTAGTATGGACAGGGGGCCGACAGATACGCAGTATTTT.

The DNA for the CDR3 is TGTGCCAGCAGTTACTCCCAGGGTGGATTCATTTCACCCCTCCACTTT. This codes for CASSYSQGGFISPLHF. The chain combines TRBV6-5 with TRBJ1-6; TRBD1 is a possible D gene (5 bases). Germline V gene data show CDR1 as MNHEY and CDR2 as SVGAGI. The V gene lost 0 bases and the J gene lost 9 bases, with 15 bases spanning the gap. The CDR3 has 16 residues.

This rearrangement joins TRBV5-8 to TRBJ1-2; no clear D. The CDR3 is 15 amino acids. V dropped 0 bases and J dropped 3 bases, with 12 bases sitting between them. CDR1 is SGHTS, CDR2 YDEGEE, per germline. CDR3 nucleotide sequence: TGTGCCAGCAGCTTGGCCTCGGGCCTCTACTATGGCTACACCTTC. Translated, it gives CASSLASGLYYGYTF.

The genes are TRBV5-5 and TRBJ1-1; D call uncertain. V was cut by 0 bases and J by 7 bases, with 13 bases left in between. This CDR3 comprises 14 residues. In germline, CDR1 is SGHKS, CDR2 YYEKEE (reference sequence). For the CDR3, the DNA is TGTGCCAGCAGCTTGGAGCCCAGACTACATGAAGCTTTCTTT. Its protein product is CASSLEPRLHEAFF.

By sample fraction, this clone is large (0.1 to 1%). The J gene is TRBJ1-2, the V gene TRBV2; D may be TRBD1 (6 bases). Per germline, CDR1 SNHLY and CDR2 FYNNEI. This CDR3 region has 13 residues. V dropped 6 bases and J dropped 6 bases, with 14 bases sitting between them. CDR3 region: CASRETGIDGYTF. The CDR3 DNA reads TGTGCCAGCAGGGAAACAGGGATCGATGGCTACACCTTC.

The CDR3 coding sequence is TGTGCCAGCAGCTCAAGACCGGGACAGGGGGCCCTTAATTCACCCCTCCACTTT. It encodes CASSSRPGQGALNSPLHF. The chain employs TRBV11-2 and TRBJ1-6, with TRBD1 matching over 12 bases. Per the germline V gene, CDR1 is SGHAT and CDR2 is FQNNGV. This CDR3 has 18 residues. J was trimmed by 6 bases and V by 4 bases; bases with no gene match: 10.

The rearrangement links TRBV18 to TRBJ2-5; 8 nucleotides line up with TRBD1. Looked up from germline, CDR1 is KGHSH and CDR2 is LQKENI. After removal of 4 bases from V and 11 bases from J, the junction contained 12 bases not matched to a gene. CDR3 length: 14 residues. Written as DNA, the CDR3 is TGTGCCAGCTCACTACAGGGGGTCGACAGTGAGCAGTACTTC. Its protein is CASSLQGVDSEQYF. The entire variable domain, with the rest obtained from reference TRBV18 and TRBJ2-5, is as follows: NAGVMQNPRHLVRRRGQEARLRCSPMKGHSHVYWYRQLPEEGLKFMVYLQKENIIDESGMPKERFSAEFPKEGPSILRIQQVVRGDSAAYFCASSLQGVDSEQYFGPGTRLLVL.

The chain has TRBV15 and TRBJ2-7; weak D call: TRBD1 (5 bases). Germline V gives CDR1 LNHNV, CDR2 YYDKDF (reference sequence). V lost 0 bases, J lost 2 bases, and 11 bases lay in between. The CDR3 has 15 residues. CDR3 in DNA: TGTGCCACCAGCAGAGATCAGGGTTCTGCCTACGAGCAGTACTTC. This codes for CATSRDQGSAYEQYF.

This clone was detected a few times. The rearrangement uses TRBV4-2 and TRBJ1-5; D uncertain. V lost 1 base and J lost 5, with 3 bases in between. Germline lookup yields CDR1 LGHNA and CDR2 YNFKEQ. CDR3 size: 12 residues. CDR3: CASSQGDQPQHF. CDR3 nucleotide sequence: TGTGCCAGCAGCCAAGGGGATCAGCCCCAGCATTTT.

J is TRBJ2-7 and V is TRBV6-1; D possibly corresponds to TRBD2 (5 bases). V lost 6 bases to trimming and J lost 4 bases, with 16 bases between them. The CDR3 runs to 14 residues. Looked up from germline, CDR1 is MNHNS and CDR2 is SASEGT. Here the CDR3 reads CASRATGLRYEQYF. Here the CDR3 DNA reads TGTGCCAGCAGGGCAACGGGGTTAAGGTACGAGCAGTACTTC.

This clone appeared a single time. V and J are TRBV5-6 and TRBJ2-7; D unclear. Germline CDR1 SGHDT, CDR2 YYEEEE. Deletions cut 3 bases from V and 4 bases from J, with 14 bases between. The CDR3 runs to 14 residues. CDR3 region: CASSSLDAMYEQYF. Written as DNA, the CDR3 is TGTGCCAGCAGCTCCTTGGATGCGATGTACGAGCAGTACTTC. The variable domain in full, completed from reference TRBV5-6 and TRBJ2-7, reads DAGVTQSPTHLIKTRGQQVTLRCSPKSGHDTVSWYQQALGQGPQFIFQYYEEEERQRGNFPDRFSGHQFPNYSSELNVNALLLGDSALYLCASSSLDAMYEQYFGPGTRLTVT.

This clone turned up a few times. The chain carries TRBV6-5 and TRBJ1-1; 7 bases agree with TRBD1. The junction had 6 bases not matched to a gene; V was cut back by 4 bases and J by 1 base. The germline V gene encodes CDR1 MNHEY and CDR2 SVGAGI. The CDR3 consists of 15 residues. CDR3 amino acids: CASSWEWTGNTEAFF. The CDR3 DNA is TGTGCCAGCAGTTGGGAGTGGACAGGGAACACTGAAGCTTTCTTT.